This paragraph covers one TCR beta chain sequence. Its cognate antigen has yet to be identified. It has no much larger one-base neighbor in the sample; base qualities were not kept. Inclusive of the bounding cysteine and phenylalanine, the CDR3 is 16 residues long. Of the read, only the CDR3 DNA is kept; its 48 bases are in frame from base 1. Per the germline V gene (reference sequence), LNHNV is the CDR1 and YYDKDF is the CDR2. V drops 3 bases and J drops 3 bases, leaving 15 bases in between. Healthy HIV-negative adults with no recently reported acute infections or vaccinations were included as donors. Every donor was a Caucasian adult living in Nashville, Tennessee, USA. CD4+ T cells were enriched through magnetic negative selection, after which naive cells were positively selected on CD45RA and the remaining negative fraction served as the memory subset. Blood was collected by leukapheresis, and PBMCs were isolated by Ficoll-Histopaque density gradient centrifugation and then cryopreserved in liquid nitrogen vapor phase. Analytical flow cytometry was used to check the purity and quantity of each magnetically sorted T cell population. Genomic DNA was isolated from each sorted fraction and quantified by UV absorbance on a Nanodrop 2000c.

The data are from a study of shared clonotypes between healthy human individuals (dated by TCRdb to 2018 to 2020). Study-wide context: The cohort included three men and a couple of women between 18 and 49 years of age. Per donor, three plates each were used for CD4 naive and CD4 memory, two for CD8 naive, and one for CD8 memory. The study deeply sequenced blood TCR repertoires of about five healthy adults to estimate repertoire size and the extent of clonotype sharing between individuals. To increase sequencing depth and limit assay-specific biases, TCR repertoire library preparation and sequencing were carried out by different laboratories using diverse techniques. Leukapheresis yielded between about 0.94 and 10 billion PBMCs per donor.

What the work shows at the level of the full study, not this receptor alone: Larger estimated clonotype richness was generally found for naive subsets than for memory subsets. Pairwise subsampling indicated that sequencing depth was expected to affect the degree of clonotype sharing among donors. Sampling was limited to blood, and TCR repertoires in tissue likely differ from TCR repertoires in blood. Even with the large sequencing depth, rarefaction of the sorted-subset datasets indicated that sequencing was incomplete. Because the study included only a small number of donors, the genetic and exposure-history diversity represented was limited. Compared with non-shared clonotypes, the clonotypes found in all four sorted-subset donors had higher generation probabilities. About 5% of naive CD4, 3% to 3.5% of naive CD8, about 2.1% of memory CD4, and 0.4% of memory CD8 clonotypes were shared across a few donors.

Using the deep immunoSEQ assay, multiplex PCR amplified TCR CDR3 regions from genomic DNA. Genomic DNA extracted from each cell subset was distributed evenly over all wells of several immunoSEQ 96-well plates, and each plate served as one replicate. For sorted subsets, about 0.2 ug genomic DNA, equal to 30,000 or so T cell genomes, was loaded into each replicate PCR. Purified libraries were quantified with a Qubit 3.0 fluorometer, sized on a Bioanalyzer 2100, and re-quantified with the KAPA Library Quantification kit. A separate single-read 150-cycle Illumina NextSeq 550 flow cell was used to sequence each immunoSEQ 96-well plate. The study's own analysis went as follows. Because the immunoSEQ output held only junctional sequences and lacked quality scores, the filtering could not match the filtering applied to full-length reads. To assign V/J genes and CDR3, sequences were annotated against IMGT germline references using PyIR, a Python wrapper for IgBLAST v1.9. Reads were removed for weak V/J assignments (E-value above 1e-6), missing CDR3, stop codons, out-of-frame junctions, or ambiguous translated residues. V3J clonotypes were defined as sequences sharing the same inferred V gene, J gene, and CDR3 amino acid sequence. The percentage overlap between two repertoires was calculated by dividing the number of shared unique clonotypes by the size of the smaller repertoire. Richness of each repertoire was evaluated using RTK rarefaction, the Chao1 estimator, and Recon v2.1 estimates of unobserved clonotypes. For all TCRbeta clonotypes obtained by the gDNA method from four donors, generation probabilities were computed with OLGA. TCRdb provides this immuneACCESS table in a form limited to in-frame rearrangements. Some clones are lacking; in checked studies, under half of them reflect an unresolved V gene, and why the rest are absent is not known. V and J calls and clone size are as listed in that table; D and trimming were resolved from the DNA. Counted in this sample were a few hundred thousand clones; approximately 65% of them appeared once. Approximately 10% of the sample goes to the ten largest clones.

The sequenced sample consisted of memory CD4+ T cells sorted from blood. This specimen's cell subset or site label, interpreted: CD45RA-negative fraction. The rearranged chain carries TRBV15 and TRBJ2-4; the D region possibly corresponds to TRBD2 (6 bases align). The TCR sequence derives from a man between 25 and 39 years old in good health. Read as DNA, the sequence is TGTGCCACCAGCAGTGGAGACCTGGGGGGCAAAAACATTCAGTACTTC. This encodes CATSSGDLGGKNIQYF.